The rows below give T cell receptor beta chains drawn from one sample of a study of PD-1 blockade in mismatch repair-deficient tumors. The data were produced by immunoSEQ multiplex PCR, yet TCRdb's version contains in-frame clones alone and is incomplete. The repertoire has roughly 70,000 clones, 70% to 80% of them found once; the top ten carry approximately 5%. The source was peripheral blood, collected 2 weeks after starting pembrolizumab. These TCRs come from an adult with mismatch repair-deficient cancer. CDR3s include the opening cysteine and the closing phenylalanine or tryptophan. The order of the fields is J gene, clone size, D gene, V gene, CDR3 DNA, CDR3 protein. D genes are given only for firm matches. The listing skips clone size in some rows; elsewhere it reads once, few, many or a size class.

TRBJ2-1 | . | . | TRBV7-9 | TGTGCCAGCAGCTTAGTTATGGATCTCATTCTGTTCTTC | CASSLVMDLILFF
TRBJ1-1 | few | . | TRBV29-1 | TGCAGCGTTGATTATGGGGCAGGTGAAGCTTTCTTT | CSVDYGAGEAFF
TRBJ2-7 | once | TRBD1 | TRBV5-1 | TGCGCCAGCAGCACTTATCAGGGACAGGGAATAAGCGAGCAGTACTTC | CASSTYQGQGISEQYF
TRBJ1-5 | . | . | TRBV6-6 | TGTGCCAGCAGTTACTCCCCCGCCAGGGTCAATCAGCCCCAGCATTTT | CASSYSPARVNQPQHF
TRBJ2-7 | . | . | TRBV11-2 | TGTGCCAGCAGCCCGGGACCCCTATACGAGCAGTACTTC | CASSPGPLYEQYF
TRBJ2-5 | . | TRBD2 | TRBV2 | TGTGCCAGCAGTGAAGCGGGAGGGTCAGAGACCCAGTACTTC | CASSEAGGSETQYF
TRBJ1-2 | . | . | TRBV7-9 | TGTGCCAGCAGCAAATCCGGGACCCTCTATGGCTACACCTTC | CASSKSGTLYGYTF
TRBJ2-2 | . | TRBD1 | TRBV19 | TGTGCCAGCTACTTTACCGGGACAGGGAACACCGGGGAGCTGTTTTTT | CASYFTGTGNTGELFF
TRBJ2-7 | . | TRBD1 | TRBV19 | TGTGCCAGTAGGGCCTCCCGGACAGGGGGCTCCTACGAGCAGTACTTC | CASRASRTGGSYEQYF
TRBJ2-7 | . | TRBD2 | TRBV5-8 | TGTGCCAGCAGCTTGGGCGGGAGAATCAACGAGCAGTACTTC | CASSLGGRINEQYF
TRBJ2-7 | . | . | TRBV21-1 | . | CASSKVIGTRVGYGTYEQYF
TRBJ1-3 | . | . | TRBV7-8 | TGTGCCAGCAGCTTAGGTCGGCTTTCTGGAAACACCATATATTTT | CASSLGRLSGNTIYF
TRBJ1-3 | . | . | TRBV11-3 | TGTGCCAGCAGCCCTCGCAAAAACACCATATATTTT | CASSPRKNTIYF
TRBJ2-3 | . | . | TRBV29-1 | TGCAGCGCCCGCTACAGTTTAACTAGCACAGATACGCAGTATTTT | CSARYSLTSTDTQYF
TRBJ1-2 | . | . | TRBV30 | TGTGCCTGGACCGAACAGGGCGTCGGTGGTAGCTACACCTTC | CAWTEQGVGGSYTF
TRBJ1-1 | . | . | TRBV18 | TGTGCCAGCTCACCACAGTCAGGGGCTTCCGGACGGAACACTGAAGCTTTCTTT | CASSPQSGASGRNTEAFF
TRBJ2-1 | . | TRBD2 | TRBV27 | TGTGCCAGCAGTTTTTCGACTAGCGGCAAGCAGTTCTTC | CASSFSTSGKQFF
TRBJ2-7 | . | . | TRBV4-2 | TGTGCCAGCAGCCAAGATGAGCGGTACGAGCAGTACTTC | CASSQDERYEQYF
TRBJ2-7 | . | TRBD2 | TRBV7-9 | TGTGCCGCCGCGACTAGCGGGAGTCGTTACGAGCAGTACTTC | CAAATSGSRYEQYF
TRBJ1-1 | . | . | TRBV10-3 | TGTGCCATCAGTGGGAATATGAACACTGAAGCTTTCTTT | CAISGNMNTEAFF
TRBJ1-4 | once | . | TRBV18 | TGTGCCAGCTCAGAACTTACAGGGAACCTTCGAGAAAAACTGTTTTTT | CASSELTGNLREKLFF
TRBJ2-5 | once | . | TRBV2 | TGTGCCAGCAGTACCGACAGTGAAGAGACCCAGTACTTC | CASSTDSEETQYF
TRBJ1-4 | . | . | TRBV9 | TGTGCCAGCAGCGTAGCGGTAGATGAAAAACTGTTTTTT | CASSVAVDEKLFF
TRBJ1-1 | . | . | TRBV5-8 | TGTGCCAGCAGCTCTCGGGGACCGAACACTGAAGCTTTCTTT | CASSSRGPNTEAFF
TRBJ1-2 | few | . | TRBV5-1 | TGCGCCAGCAGCCGGGAAGGACAGAGCTATGGCTACACCTTC | CASSREGQSYGYTF
TRBJ1-4 | . | . | TRBV2 | TGTGCCAGCAGTTCACTTCAGGGGAGGGAAAAACTGTTTTTT | CASSSLQGREKLFF